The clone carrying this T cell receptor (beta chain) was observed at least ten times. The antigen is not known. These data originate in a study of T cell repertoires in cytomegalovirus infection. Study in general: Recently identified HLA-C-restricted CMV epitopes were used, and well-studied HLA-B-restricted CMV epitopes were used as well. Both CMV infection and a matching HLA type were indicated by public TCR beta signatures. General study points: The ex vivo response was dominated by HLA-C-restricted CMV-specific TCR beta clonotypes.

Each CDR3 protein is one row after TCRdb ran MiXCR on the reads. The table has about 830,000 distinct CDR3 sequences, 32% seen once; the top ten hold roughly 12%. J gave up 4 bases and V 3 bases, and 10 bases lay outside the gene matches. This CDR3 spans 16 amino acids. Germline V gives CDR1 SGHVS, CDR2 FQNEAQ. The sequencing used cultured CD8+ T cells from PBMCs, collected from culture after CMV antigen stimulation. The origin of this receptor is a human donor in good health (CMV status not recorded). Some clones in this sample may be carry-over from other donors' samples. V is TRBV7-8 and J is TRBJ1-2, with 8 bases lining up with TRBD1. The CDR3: CASSLAWQGAPYGYTF. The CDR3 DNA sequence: TGTGCCAGCAGCTTGGCGTGGCAGGGGGCCCCCTATGGCTACACCTTC.